The T cell receptor beta chain described here comes from a study of T cells in Graves' hyperthyroidism and ophthalmopathy (dated by TCRdb to between 2017 and 2020). For context, the study as a whole: Peripheral blood was collected at initial diagnosis, before any treatment. TCR V-J signatures able to tell the groups apart were searched for in a discovery cohort of 90 to 100 patients, of whom 40 to 45 had Graves' ophthalmopathy and roughly 59 had stable Graves' hyperthyroidism. Whether ophthalmopathy could be predicted prospectively was tested in an independent validation cohort made up of about 18 hyperthyroidism patients plus 17 patients who later progressed to ophthalmopathy. For training and testing, the 100 patients in the discovery cohort were randomly divided in a 7:3 ratio. The study also compared thyroid tissue and blood T-cell repertoires from several Graves' hyperthyroidism patients. After sampling, hyperthyroidism patients received methimazole starting at 30 mg daily, and ophthalmopathy patients received high-dose intravenous methylprednisolone. The paper describes TCR Vbeta CDR3 sequencing of some 130 peripheral blood samples, made up of around 41 ophthalmopathy patients, around 78 hyperthyroidism patients and some 17 progressor patients.

The germline V gene provides CDR1 SGHAT and CDR2 FQNNGV. From cysteine to phenylalanine, the CDR3 is 14 amino acids long. Kept here is only the CDR3 DNA, which spans 42 bases and is read in frame from base 1. V ends up 6 bases short and J 3 bases short, with an unmatched junction base count of 5. In the ophthalmopathy patients, disease was moderately to severely active, with a Clinical Activity Score of 3 or more, a NOSPECS grade of 4 or more, and a duration of less than 3 months. Exclusion was applied to patients with uncontrolled infections, other autoimmune diseases, pregnancy or lactation. Diagnoses were based on clinical symptoms, serum thyroxine and TRAb, thyroid ultrasound and orbital computed tomography. PBMCs were isolated from 8 to 10 ml of fresh peripheral blood by Ficoll-Paque density gradient centrifugation. Total RNA was extracted using Trizol reagent, and RNA quality was assessed on an Agilent 2100 Bioanalyzer.

Many counts were recorded for this clonotype. The antigen it binds to is not known. One base away there is no much larger clone; base qualities are not given. Amplification of TCR beta CDR3 regions was carried out from RNA transcripts. The TCR CDR3 was subjected to a first round of RT-PCR using the HTBI primer set and the Qiagen OneStep RT-PCR kit. Libraries were constructed in a second round of multiplex PCR, after which size selection and purification were performed. Libraries were sequenced paired-end with 100 bp reads on an Illumina HiSeq2000. The original methods were these. SOAPnuke was used to process the raw data, removing reads that contained adapters or uncalled bases, had a mean Phred below 15, or lacked an exact match to the constant primer or identifier. High-quality paired reads were merged with COPE v1.2.5, and unique nucleotide sequences were defined as clonotypes. MiTCR v1.1 was used to align the clonotypes against IMGT TRBV, TRBD and TRBJ reference segments. Only V-J combinations with frequency above 0.0001, covering approximately 99% of repertoires, were analysed. The TCS score was defined as F50 (clonal expansion) divided by E x V (chaos), with BLOSUM62-based TCRdist calculated between CDR3 peptides within each V-J. Welch's t-statistics and random forest reduced roughly 500 V-J features to around 14, which were used in a naive Bayes classifier (R e1071). The public sequencing data were trimmed at Q25 with fastp and processed into clonotypes with MiXCR by TCRdb, which kept only in-frame beta chains. Entries are consolidated by CDR3 protein sequence, retaining the most common genes and DNA. The V and J calls come from TCRdb's annotation, not from the publication. In this sample the table shows about 380,000 distinct CDR3 sequences, roughly 18% of which occur a single time. The ten most abundant clones make up about 38% of the sample.

Paper-wide results and their limitations: In cross-validation, a model built on a 13 V-J signature told ophthalmopathy apart from stable hyperthyroidism with 85% to 90% sensitivity and about 81% specificity, and in testing the same model reached 80%/75%. Most expanded thyroid clonotypes (frequency above 0.001) were also detected in blood, suggesting blood repertoires may reflect thyroid immune responses. Sample size was not statistically predetermined, and blinding of investigators to group allocation was not performed. In validation, progression to ophthalmopathy was predicted by the model with 65% to 71% sensitivity and roughly 76% specificity, a median of around 6.5 months before onset.

The sequenced sample consisted of blood. Recombination connected TRBV11-2 to TRBJ2-7, with 10 central nucleotides matching TRBD1. The origin of this receptor is a man younger than 30 with Graves' ophthalmopathy. The bases read TGTGCCAGCAGTTGGGACAGGGGTGGCTACGAGCAGTACTTC. Its translation reads: CASSWDRGGYEQYF.